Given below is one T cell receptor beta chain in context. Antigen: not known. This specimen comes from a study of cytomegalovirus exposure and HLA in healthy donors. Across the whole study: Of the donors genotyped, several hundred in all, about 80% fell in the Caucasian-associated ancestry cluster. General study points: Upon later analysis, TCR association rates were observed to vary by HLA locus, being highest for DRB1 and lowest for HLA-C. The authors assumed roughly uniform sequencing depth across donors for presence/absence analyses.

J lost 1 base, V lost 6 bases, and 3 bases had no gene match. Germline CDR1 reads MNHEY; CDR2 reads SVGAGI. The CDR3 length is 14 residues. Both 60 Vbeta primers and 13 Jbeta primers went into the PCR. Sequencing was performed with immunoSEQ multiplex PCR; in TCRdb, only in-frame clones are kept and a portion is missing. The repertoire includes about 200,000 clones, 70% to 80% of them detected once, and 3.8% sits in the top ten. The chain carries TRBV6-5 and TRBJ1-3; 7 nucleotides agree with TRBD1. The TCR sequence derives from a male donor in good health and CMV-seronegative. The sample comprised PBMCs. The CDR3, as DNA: TGTGCCAGCAGAGAGACAGGGTCTGGAAACACCATATATTTT. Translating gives CASRETGSGNTIYF.